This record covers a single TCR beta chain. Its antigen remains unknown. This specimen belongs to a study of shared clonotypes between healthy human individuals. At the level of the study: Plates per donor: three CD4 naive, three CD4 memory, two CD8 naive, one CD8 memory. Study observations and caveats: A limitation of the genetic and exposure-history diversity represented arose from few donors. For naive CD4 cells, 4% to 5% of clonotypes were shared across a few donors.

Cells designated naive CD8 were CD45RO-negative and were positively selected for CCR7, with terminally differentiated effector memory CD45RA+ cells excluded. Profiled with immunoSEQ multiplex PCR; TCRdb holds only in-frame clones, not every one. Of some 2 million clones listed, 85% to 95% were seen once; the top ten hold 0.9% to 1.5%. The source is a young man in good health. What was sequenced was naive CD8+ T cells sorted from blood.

In DNA form, the CDR3 reads TGTGCCAGCAGCTTGGGGACTAGCGGCTCCTACGAGCAGTACTTC. This translates into CASSLGTSGSYEQYF. This chain joins TRBV5-5 and TRBJ2-7, with 10 bases aligning to TRBD2. From germline, CDR1 is SGHKS and CDR2 YYEKEE (reference sequence). The junction had 0 bases not matched to a gene; V was cut back by 0 bases and J by 0 bases. This CDR3 has 15 amino acids.